This is a list of T cell receptor beta chains from one sample in a study of regulatory T cells in long-lasting Graves disease. Each CDR3 protein gets one entry after TCRdb re-called the multiplex PCR reads with MiXCR. The sample yields about 470,000 distinct CDR3 sequences, about 16% seen once. These data were also reused for a study on T cells in Graves' hyperthyroidism and ophthalmopathy.

Material: peripheral blood mononuclear cells (PBMCs), obtained at new diagnosis, from a patient treated with antithyroid drugs. These receptor sequences come from a woman in her twenties or thirties with Graves disease. Both conserved end residues are part of each CDR3. Fields, in order: J gene, V gene, CDR3 protein.

j_call: TRBJ2-5; v_call: TRBV12-3/TRBV12-4; cdr3_aa: CASSLTGETQYF
j_call: TRBJ1-1; v_call: TRBV5-1; cdr3_aa: CASASTGPNTEAFF
j_call: TRBJ2-1; v_call: TRBV29-1; cdr3_aa: CSVVTGAEYNEQFF
j_call: TRBJ2-1; v_call: TRBV24-1; cdr3_aa: CATSAVALGEQFF
j_call: TRBJ2-1; v_call: TRBV11-3; cdr3_aa: CASSLGDYNEQFF
j_call: TRBJ2-1; v_call: TRBV5-1; cdr3_aa: CASSYPGTSYNEQFF
j_call: TRBJ2-2; v_call: TRBV19; cdr3_aa: CASSKHGLAGPANTGELFF
j_call: TRBJ1-1; v_call: TRBV18; cdr3_aa: CASSQRLNTEAFF
j_call: TRBJ2-7; v_call: TRBV7-9; cdr3_aa: CASSLEDRGLEQYF
j_call: TRBJ2-6; v_call: TRBV4-1; cdr3_aa: CASSQEVDRFFGANVLTF
j_call: TRBJ1-4; v_call: TRBV11-3; cdr3_aa: CASSLGDSTNEKLFF
j_call: TRBJ2-1; v_call: TRBV5-4; cdr3_aa: CASSPGDGREQFF
j_call: TRBJ1-2; v_call: TRBV30; cdr3_aa: CAWSVTGGYGYTF
j_call: TRBJ2-7; v_call: TRBV19; cdr3_aa: CASSDKREGDEQYF
j_call: TRBJ1-5; v_call: TRBV2; cdr3_aa: CASRAQGQQPQHF
j_call: TRBJ2-1; v_call: TRBV3-1; cdr3_aa: CASSQDTVIGNEQFF
j_call: TRBJ2-7; v_call: TRBV11-1; cdr3_aa: CASSLSNGGRREQYF
j_call: TRBJ1-4; v_call: TRBV28; cdr3_aa: CASSPGGANEKLFF
j_call: TRBJ2-4; v_call: TRBV2; cdr3_aa: CASSEKLAGERAKNIQYF
j_call: TRBJ2-4; v_call: TRBV6-5; cdr3_aa: CASSYRESKNIQYF
j_call: TRBJ1-5; v_call: TRBV20-1; cdr3_aa: CSARQGAGSNQPQHF
j_call: TRBJ2-7; v_call: TRBV10-3; cdr3_aa: CAIKRGADEQYF
j_call: TRBJ1-5; v_call: TRBV19; cdr3_aa: CASRKGRGVNQPQHF
j_call: TRBJ2-4; v_call: TRBV13; cdr3_aa: CASSPGTSRANIQYF
j_call: TRBJ1-6; v_call: TRBV5-1; cdr3_aa: CASSWGAGQNSPLHF
j_call: TRBJ2-3; v_call: TRBV11-2; cdr3_aa: CASSLIGGRNTQYF
j_call: TRBJ2-1; v_call: TRBV3-1; cdr3_aa: CASSQEDHEQFF